Following are 7 T cell receptor beta chains from one sample sequenced in a study of T cells after yellow fever vaccination. TCRdb reprocessed the 5' RACE reads via MiXCR and lists one record per CDR3 protein. The sample contains about 30,000 distinct CDR3 sequences, around 4.8% of which appear only once. This sample comprised CD8+ T cells sorted from PBMCs, obtained 5 days after the yellow fever booster vaccination. Every receptor here comes from a young man who received the YFV17D yellow fever vaccine.

This clonotype was found many times. V is TRBV7-6 and J is TRBJ2-1; D might be TRBD1 or TRBD2, each matching 5 bases. In germline, CDR1 is SGHVS, CDR2 FNYEAQ. The length of the CDR3 is 14 residues. V dropped 8 bases and J dropped 8 bases, with 19 bases sitting between them. The CDR3 loop is CASVLGTALDEQFF. DNA of the CDR3: TGTGCCAGCGTTCTGGGGACGGCCCTCGATGAGCAGTTCTTC.

This clonotype was observed many times. This sequence joins TRBV29-1 and TRBJ2-3; D uncertain. CDR3 length equals 13 residues. The germline V and J ends were trimmed by 7 bases and 4 bases, with 15 bases remaining between them. Germline V gene data show CDR1 as SQVTM and CDR2 as ANQGSEA. In DNA form, the CDR3 reads TGCAGCGCCTTCGGGTCTTTGGCAGATACGCAGTATTTT. It specifies CSAFGSLADTQYF.

This clonotype was observed many times. The chain recombines TRBV29-1 with TRBJ2-3, with D unclear. Germline CDR1 is SQVTM and CDR2 is ANQGSEA. With 4 bases removed from V and 2 bases from J, the gap between germline ends came to 7 bases. The length of the CDR3 is 12 residues. The chain's CDR3 is CSVVAATDTQYF. The DNA of the CDR3 is TGCAGCGTTGTGGCGGCCACAGATACGCAGTATTTT.

This clonotype occurred many times. In DNA form, the CDR3 reads TGTGCCAGCTCACCACAGGGGGAAGCTTTCTTT. Its translation is CASSPQGEAFF. V is TRBV18 and J is TRBJ1-1, with a weak D call TRBD1 (5 bases). V lost 1 base, J lost 8 bases, and 5 bases lay in between. From germline, CDR1 is KGHSH and CDR2 LQKENI. This CDR3 spans 11 amino acids.

This clonotype was seen many times. The chain recombines TRBV28 with TRBJ1-5, with 8 nucleotides matching TRBD1. The CDR3 covers 16 residues. Germline assignment: CDR1 MDHEN and CDR2 SYDVKM. V lost 5 bases and J lost 6; bases outside the gene matches: 12. This chain's CDR3 is CASSPPDRELTQPQHF. As DNA, the CDR3 is TGTGCCAGCAGTCCCCCGGACAGGGAACTTACTCAGCCCCAGCATTTT.

This clonotype was seen ten or more times. The V call is TRBV5-1, the J call TRBJ2-1, with a possible D match to TRBD1 (5 bases). With 4 bases removed from V and 5 bases from J, the gap between germline ends came to 10 bases. CDR1 is SGHRS, CDR2 YFSETQ, per germline. The CDR3 runs to 13 residues. CDR3 protein: CASSQRQHNEQFF. The DNA for the CDR3 is TGCGCCAGCAGCCAGAGACAGCACAATGAGCAGTTCTTC.

This clonotype turned up a few times. The chain uses TRBV12-3 or TRBV12-4 and TRBJ2-1, with TRBD2 matching 11 bases. The CDR3 is 15 residues long. V was pared by 7 bases and J by 5 bases, with 7 bases of the junction left unmatched. The CDR3: CASIRLAGGDNEQFF. The CDR3 DNA follows: TGTGCCAGCATCCGTCTAGCGGGAGGTGACAATGAGCAGTTCTTC.